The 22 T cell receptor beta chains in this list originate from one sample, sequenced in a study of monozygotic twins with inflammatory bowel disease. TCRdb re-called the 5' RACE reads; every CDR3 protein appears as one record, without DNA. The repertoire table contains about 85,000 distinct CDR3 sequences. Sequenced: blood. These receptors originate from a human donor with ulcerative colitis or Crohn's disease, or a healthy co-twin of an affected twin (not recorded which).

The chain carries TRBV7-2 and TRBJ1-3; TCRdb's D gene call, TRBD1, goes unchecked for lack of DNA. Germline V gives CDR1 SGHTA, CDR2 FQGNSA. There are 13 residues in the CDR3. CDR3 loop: CASSPGRDSPWYF.

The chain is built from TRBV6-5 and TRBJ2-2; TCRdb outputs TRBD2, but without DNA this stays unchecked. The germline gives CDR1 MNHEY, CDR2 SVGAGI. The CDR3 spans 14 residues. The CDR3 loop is CASSYLAGAGELFF.

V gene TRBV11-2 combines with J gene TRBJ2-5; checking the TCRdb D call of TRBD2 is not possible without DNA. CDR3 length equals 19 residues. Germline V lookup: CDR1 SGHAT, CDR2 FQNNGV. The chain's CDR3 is CASSLRSGTSTTPVETQYF.

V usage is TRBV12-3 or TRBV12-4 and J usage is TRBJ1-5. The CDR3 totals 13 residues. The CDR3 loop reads CASSLTDNQPQHF.

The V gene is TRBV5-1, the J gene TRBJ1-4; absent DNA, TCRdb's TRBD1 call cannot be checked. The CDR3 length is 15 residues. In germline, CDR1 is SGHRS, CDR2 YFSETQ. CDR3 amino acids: CASSLAGVANEKLFF.

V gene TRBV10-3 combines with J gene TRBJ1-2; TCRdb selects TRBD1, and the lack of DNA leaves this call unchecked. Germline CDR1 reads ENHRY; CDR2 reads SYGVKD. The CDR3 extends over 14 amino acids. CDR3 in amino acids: CATAGTLGDYGYTF.

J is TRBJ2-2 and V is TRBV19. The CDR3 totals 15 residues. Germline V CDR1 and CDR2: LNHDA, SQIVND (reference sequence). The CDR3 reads CDSSSLMGNTGELFF.

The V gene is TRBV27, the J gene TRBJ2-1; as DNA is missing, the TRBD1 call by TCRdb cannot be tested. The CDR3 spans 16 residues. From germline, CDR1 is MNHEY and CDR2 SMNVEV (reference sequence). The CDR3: CASIPTGRRSYNEQFF.

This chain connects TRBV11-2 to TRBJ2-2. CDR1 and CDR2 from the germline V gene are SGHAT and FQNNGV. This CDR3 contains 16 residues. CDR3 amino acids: CASSLYLPGNTGELFF.

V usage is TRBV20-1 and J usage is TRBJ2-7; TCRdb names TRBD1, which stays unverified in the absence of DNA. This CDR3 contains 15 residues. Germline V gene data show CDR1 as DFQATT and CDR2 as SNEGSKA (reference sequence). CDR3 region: CSARAGTGGFYEQYF.

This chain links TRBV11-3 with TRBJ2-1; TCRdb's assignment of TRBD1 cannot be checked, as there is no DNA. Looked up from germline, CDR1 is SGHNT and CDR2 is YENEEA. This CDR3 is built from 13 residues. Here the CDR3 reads CASSLAGQFEQFF.

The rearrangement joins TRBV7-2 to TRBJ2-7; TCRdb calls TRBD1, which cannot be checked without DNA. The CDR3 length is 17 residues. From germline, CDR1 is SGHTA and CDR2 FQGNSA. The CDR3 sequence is CASSPRLAGGVFYEQYF.

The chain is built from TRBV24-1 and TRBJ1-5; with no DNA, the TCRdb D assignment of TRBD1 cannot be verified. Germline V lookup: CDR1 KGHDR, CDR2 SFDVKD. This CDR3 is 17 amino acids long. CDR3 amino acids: CATSDSGTGLSNQPQHF.

CDR3 amino acids: CASSQDPYTDTQYF. The gene calls are TRBV3-1 and TRBJ2-3. The germline CDR1 and CDR2 sequences are LGHDT and YNNKEL (reference sequence). The CDR3 spans 14 residues.

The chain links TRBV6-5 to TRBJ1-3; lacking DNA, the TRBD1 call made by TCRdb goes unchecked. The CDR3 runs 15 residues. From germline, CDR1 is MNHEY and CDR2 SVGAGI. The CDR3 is CASSYGEGAGNTIYF.

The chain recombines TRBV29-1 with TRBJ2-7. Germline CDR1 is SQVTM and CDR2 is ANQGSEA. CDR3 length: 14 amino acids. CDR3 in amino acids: CSVGSGQGADAQYF.

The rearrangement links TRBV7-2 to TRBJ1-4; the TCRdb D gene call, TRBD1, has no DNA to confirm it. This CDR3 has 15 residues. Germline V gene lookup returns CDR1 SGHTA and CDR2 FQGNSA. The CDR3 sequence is CASSLGQTTNEKLFF.

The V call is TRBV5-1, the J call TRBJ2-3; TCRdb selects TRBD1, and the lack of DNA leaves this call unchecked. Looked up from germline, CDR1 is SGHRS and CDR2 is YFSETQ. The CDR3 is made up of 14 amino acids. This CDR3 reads CASRPGESRDTQYF.

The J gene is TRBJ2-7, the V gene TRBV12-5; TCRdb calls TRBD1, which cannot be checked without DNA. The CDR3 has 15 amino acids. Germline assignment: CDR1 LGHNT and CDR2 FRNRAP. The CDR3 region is CASGSTGTGHYEQYF. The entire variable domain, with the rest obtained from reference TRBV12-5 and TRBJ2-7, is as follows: DARVTQTPRHKVTEMGQEVTMRCQPILGHNTVFWYRQTMMQGLELLAYFRNRAPLDDSGMPKDRFSAEMPDATLATLKIQPSEPRDSAVYFCASGSTGTGHYEQYFGPGTRLTVT.

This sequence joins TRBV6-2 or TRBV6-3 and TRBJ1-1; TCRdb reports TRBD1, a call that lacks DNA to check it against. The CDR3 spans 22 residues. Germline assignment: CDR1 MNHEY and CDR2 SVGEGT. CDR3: CASSYELGQGSPDMSMNTEAFF.

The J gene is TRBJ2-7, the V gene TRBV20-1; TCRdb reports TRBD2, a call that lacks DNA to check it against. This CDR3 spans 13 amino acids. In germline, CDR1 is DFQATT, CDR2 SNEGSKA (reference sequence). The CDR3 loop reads CSARTGLAGETYF.

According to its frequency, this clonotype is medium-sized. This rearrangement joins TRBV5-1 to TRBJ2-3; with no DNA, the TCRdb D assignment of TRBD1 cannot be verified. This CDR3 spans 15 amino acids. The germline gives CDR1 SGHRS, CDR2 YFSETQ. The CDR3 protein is CASSLAGGRTDTQYF.